The clone carrying this T cell receptor (beta chain) was detected only a few times. MiXCR, applied by TCRdb to the 5' RACE reads, yields one record per CDR3 protein. The data hold 200,000 or so distinct CDR3 sequences, with about 15% observed a single time. The sample originates from a study of identical twins. This same sample was also part of a study on T cells expressing NK-cell markers.

Sequencing used CD8+ T cells sorted from blood. The clonotype originates from a woman in her late teens or twenties in good health.

The CDR3 DNA reads as TGTGCCAGCAGTTTATTGGGACAGGGGCTGGGGGAGCAGTTCTTC. It specifies CASSLLGQGLGEQFF. The V gene is TRBV12-3 or TRBV12-4, the J gene TRBJ2-1; TRBD1 matches at 10 bases. The junction had 8 bases not matched to a gene; V was cut back by 2 bases and J by 10 bases. The CDR3 contains 15 residues.